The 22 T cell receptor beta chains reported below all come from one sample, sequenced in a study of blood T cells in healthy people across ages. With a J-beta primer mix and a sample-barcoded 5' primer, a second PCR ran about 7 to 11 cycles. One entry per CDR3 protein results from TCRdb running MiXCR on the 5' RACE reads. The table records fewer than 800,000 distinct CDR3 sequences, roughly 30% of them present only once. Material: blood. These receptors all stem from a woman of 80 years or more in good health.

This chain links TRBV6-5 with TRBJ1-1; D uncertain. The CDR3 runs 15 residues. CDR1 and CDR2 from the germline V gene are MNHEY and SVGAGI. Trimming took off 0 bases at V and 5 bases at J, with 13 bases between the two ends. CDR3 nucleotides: TGTGCCAGCAGTTACTCGACCGGGATAACGACTGAAGCTTTCTTT. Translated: CASSYSTGITTEAFF.

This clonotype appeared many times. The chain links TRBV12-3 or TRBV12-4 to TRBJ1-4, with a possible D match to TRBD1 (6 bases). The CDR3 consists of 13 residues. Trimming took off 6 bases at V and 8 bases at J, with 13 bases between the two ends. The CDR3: CASRNYGTEKLFF. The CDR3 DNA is TGTGCCAGCAGAAACTACGGGACAGAAAAACTGTTTTTT.

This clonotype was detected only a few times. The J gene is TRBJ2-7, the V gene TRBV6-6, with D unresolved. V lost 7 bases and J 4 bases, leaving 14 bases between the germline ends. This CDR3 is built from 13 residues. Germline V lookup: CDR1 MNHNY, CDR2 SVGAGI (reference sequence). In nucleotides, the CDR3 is TGTGCCAGCACCCCCCCCGGAGAATACGAGCAGTACTTC. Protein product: CASTPPGEYEQYF.

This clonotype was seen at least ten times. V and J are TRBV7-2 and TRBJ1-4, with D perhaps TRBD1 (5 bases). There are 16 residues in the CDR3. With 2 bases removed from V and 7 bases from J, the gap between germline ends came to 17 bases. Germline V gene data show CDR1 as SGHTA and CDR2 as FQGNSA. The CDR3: CASSLRRQSEGEKLFF. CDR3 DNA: TGTGCCAGCAGCTTAAGAAGACAGTCCGAGGGTGAAAAACTGTTTTTT.

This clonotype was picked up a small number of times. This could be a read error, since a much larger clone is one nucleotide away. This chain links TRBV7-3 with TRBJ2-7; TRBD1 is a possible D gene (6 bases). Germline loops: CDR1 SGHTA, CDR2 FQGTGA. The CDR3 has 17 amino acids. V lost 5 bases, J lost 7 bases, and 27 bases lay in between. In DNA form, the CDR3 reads TGTGCCAGCAGCCCCTGGGACACCTCAAACCCCTACAATGAGCAGTACTTC. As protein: CASSPWDTSNPYNEQYF.

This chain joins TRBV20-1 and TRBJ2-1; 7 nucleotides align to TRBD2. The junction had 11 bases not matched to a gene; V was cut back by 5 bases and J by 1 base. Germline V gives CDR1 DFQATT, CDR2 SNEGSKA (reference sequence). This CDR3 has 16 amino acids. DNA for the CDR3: TGCAGTGCTCCCTTGGGAGGGAGTAGGTCCTACAATGAGCAGTTCTTC. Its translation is CSAPLGGSRSYNEQFF.

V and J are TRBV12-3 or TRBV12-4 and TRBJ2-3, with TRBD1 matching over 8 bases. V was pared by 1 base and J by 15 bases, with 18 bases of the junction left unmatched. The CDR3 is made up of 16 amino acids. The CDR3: CASSLGQGARTDMQYF. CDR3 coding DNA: TGTGCCAGCAGTTTAGGTCAGGGGGCGAGAACAGATATGCAATATTTT.

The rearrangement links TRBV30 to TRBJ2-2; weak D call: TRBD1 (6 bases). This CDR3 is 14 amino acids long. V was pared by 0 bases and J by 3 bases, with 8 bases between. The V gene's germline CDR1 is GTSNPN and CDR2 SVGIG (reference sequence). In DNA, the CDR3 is TGTGCCTGGAGTGTAAGACAGGACACCGGGGAGCTGTTTTTT. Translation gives CAWSVRQDTGELFF.

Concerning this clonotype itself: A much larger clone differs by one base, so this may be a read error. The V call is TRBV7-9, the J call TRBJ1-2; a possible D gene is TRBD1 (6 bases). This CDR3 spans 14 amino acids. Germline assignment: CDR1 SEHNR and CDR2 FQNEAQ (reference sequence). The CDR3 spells CANSSRGSNYGYTF. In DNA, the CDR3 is TGTGCCAACAGCTCCAGGGGTTCTAACTATGGCTACACCTTC. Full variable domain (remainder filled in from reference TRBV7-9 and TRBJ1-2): DTGVSQNPRHKITKRGQNVTFRCDPISEHNRLYWYRQTLGQGPEFLTYFQNEAQLEKSRLLSDRFSAERPKGSFSTLEIQRTEQGDSAMYLCANSSRGSNYGYTFGSGTRLTVV.

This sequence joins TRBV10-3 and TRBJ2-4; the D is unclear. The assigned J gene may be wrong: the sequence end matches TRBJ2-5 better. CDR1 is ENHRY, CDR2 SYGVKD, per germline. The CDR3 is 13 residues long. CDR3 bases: TGTGCCATCAGTGAGTTTAGCACAGAGACCCAGTACTTC. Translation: CAISEFSTETQYF.

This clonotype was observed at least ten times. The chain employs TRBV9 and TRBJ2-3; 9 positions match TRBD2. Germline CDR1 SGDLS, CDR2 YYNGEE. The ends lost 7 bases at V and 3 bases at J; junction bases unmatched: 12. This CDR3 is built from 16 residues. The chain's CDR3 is CASGSSGDLRTDTQYF. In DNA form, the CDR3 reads TGTGCCAGCGGGTCTAGCGGGGATCTACGAACAGATACGCAGTATTTT.

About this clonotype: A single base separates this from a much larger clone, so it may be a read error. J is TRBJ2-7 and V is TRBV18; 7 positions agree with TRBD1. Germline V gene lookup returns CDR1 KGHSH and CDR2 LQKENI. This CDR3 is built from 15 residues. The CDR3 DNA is TGTGCCAGCTCAGGCCGGGACAGAAACTCCTGCGAGCAGTACTTC. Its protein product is CASSGRDRNSCEQYF.

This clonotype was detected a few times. The CDR3, as DNA: TGCGCCAGCTACCGGGACAGGGTTATGAATGAGCAGTTCTTC. Protein: CASYRDRVMNEQFF. The chain uses TRBV5-1 and TRBJ2-1; 9 nucleotides match TRBD1. Losses at the gene ends were 7 bases for V and 7 bases for J; bases not matched to a gene: 9. CDR1 SGHRS and CDR2 YFSETQ come from the germline V gene. The CDR3 has 14 amino acids.

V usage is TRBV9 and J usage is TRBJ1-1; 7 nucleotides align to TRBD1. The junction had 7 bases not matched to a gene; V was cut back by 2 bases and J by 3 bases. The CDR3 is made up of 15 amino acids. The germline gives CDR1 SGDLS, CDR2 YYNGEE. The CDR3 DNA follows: TGTGCCAGCAGCGTCGGAGACAGGGATGACACTGAAGCTTTCTTT. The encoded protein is CASSVGDRDDTEAFF.

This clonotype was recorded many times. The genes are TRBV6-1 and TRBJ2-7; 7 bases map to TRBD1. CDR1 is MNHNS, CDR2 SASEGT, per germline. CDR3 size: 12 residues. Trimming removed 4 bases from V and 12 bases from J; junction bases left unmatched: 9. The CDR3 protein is CASSGDRRSGYF. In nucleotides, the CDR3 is TGTGCCAGCAGTGGGGACAGACGGAGCGGGTACTTC.

This CDR3 is CASSTSGGNTEAFF. CDR3 bases: TGCGCCAGCAGCACCTCAGGGGGGAACACTGAAGCTTTCTTT. The genes are TRBV4-1 and TRBJ1-1, with 7 nucleotides matching TRBD1. With 5 bases clipped from V and 1 base from J, the junction kept 4 bases outside the gene matches. CDR3 length: 14 residues. Germline lookup yields CDR1 MGHRA and CDR2 YSYEKL.

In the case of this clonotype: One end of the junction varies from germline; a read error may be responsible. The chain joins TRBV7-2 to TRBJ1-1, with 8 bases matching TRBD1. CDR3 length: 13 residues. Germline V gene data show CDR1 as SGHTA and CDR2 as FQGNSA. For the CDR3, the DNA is TGTGTCAGCAGCCGACAGGGGTCCACTGAAGCTTTCTTT. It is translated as CVSSRQGSTEAFF.

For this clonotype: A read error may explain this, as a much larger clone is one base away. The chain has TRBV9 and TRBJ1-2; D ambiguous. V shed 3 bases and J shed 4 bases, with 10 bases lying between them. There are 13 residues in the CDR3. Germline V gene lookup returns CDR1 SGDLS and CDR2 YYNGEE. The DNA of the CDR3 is TGTGCCAGCAGCGGGCGGGAGTGCTATGGCTACACCTTC. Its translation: CASSGRECYGYTF.

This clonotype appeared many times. CDR3 residues: CASSLDPKGYEQYF. In DNA form, the CDR3 reads TGCGCCAGCAGCTTGGACCCGAAGGGCTACGAGCAGTACTTC. The V call is TRBV5-1, the J call TRBJ2-7; D remains ambiguous. CDR1 and CDR2 from the germline V gene are SGHRS and YFSETQ. Trimming cost V 0 bases and J 3 bases, with 10 bases left between them. This CDR3 is built from 14 residues.

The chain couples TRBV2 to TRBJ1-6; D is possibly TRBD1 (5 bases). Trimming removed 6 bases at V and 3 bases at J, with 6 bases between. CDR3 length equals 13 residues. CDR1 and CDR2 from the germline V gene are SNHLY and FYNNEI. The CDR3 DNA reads TGTGCCAGCAGGGACAACTATAATTCACCCCTCCACTTT. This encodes CASRDNYNSPLHF.

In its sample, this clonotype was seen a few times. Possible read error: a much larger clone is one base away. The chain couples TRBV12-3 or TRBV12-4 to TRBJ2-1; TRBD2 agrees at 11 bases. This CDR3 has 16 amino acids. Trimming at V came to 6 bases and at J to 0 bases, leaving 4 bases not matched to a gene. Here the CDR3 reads CASRGSGGASYNEQFF. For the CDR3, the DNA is TGTGCCAGCAGGGGTAGCGGGGGGGCCTCCTACAATGAGCAGTTCTTC.

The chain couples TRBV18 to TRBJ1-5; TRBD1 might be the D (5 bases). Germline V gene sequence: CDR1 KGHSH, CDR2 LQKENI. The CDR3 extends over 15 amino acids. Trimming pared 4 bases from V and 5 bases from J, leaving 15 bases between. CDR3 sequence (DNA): TGTGCCAGCTCACGCGACCAGGGTTACCATCAGCCCCAGCATTTT. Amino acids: CASSRDQGYHQPQHF.